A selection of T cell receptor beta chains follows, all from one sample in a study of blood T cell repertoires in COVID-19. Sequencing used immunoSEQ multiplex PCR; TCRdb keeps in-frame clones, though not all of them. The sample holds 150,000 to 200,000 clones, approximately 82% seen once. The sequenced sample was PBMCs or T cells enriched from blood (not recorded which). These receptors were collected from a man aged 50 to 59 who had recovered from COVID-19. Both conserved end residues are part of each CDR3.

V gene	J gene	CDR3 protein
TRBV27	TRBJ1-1	CASSWTGQTEAFF
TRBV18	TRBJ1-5	CASSPGAGDSNQPQHF
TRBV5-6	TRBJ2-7	CASSLDGSSYEQYF
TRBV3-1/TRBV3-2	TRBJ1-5	CASSQAGQASNQPQHF
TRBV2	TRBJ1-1	CATGTGGTEAFF
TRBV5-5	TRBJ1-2	CASSLAPRTTPQNYGYTF
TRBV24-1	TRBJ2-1	CATSDSRGGQGKNEQFF
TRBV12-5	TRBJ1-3	CASGRPGTGINTIYF
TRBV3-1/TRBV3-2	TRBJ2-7	CASTLGREGYEQYF
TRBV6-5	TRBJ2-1	CASRQLREQFF
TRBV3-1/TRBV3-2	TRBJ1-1	CASSQGGARGTEAFF
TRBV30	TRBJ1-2	CAWDRSVNYGYTF
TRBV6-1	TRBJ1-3	CASSEAPGGTIYF
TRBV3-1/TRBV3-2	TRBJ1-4	CASSQGSTGDNEKLFF
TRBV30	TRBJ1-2	CAWSRQVYGYTF
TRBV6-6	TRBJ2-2	CASSYGRSTGELFF
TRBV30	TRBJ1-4	CAWSYGVGEKLFF
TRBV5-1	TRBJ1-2	CASSPQGFYGYTF
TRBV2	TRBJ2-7	CASSVGTPRRDEQYF
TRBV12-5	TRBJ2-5	CASAIGGTRTQYF
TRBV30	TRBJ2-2	CAWSVHATGELFF
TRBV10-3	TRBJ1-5	CAISESTDSNSNQPQHF
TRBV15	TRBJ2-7	CATSRVGTGAGEQYF
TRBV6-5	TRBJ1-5	CASSYGGISNQPQHF
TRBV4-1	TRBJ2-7	CASSPATSGISYEQYF
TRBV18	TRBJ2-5	CASSPLGAETQYF
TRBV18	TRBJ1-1	CASSLQSMNTEAFF
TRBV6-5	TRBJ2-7	CASSLGELVSTF
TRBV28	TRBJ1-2	CASSLPPGSGYGYTF
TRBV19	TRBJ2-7	CASSIETGSREQYF
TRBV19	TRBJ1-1	CASSIQAGTEAFF
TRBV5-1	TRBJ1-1	CASSSTGGLNAEAFF
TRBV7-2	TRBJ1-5	CASSLERGRHQPQHF
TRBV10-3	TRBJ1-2	CAISLTGMRGYTF
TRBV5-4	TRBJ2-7	CASSLAGTERQYF
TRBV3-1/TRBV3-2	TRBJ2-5	CASSHPSVGTETQYF
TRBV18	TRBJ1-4	CASSRVGQNNEKLFF
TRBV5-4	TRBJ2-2	CASSLSTSVPGELFF